This T cell receptor (beta chain) was identified during a study of human T cells and chemical hapten exposure. Across the whole study: Patients' scalps got diphenylcyclopropenone weekly throughout the approximately 22-week study.

Overall study findings and caveats: TCRs above 1 in 1000 frequency did not change with DPC sensitization. Clustering by CDR3 similarity yielded significantly more large clusters from expanded TCRs than controls.

In the case of this clonotype: Antigen: not known.

The library tagged each cDNA molecule with unique molecular identifiers. Each CDR3 protein gets one entry after TCRdb re-called the RACE reads with MiXCR. The sample has about 200,000 distinct CDR3 sequences; 24% are singletons. The CDR3 length is 15 residues. The V end lost 6 bases, the J end lost 6 bases, and 18 bases lay between the germline ends. CDR1 is MDHEN, CDR2 SYDVKM, per germline. The sample's time point: patch test 3, about 24 weeks after DPC sensitization. Documented treatment: therapeutic diphenylcyclopropenone sensitization with weekly scalp DPC. This TCR was sampled from a woman aged 40 to 55 with alopecia areata. Some clones in this sample may be carry-over from other donors' samples. The chain is built from TRBV28 and TRBJ2-1, with D tentatively TRBD2 (5 bases). The source was whole blood, collected in connection with sensitization to the hapten diphenylcyclopropenone (DPC). The CDR3 DNA reads as TGTGCCAGCAGCTCGGGTGGAGGAGTCATCAATGAGCAGTTCTTC. Translated, it gives CASSSGGGVINEQFF.